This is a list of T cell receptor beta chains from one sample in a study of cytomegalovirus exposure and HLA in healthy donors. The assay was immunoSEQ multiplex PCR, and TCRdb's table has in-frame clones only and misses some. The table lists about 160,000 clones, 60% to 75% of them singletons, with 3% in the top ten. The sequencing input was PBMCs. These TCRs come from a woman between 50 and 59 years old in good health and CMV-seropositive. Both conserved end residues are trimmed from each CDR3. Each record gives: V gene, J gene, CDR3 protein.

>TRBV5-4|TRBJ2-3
ASSFRLAGGSTDTQY
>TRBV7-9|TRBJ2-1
ASSLATSFGNEQF
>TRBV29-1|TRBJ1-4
SVGADSATNEKLF
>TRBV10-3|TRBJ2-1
AISEGLAGGYNEQF
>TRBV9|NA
ASSVGTGGSLEQY
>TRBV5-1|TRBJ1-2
ASAVGQGGLGYGYT
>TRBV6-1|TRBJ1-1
ASSDSGTAREAF
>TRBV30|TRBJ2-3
AWTLMATGRTDTQY
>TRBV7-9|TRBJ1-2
ASSPSPGQGKSYGYT
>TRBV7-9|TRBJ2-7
ASSSHQAQAYEQY
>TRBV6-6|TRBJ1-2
ASSITGSQGGYT
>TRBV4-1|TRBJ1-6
ASSQDTDSSYNSPLH
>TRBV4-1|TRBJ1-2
ASSQTGTGGLSGYT
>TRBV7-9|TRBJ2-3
ASSLQGTSTDTQY
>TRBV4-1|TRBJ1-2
ASSHLTDLGYGYT
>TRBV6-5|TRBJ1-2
ASSYAYRGGYT
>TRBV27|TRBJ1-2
ASRTGVGNYGYT
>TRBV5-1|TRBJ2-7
ASSLGGGSSIEQY
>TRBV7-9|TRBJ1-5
ASNQGREGSNQPQH
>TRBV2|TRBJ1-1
ASTTHQTGNTEAF
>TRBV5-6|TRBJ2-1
ASSLGRGSSYNEQF
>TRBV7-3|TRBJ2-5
ASSLRGGAEGTQY
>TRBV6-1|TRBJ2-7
ASSTGQGPYEQY
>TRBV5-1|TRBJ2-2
ASSLWTGPETGELF
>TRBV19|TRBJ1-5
ASSKTGTGARGNQPQH
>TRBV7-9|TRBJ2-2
ASSLQGTGELF
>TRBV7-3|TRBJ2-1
ASSSSGGVSEQF
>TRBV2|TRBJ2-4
ASSVQRNIQY
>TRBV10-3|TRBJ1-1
AISLKGKDTEAF
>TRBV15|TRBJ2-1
ATSRTRQPNEQF
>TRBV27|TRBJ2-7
ASSWQPGSGSEQY
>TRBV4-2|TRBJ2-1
ASSQDLSGGGFSF
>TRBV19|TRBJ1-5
ASSIITGSNQPQH
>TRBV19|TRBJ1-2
ASHNRGYPYGYT
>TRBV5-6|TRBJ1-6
ASSFPGQGLMPLH
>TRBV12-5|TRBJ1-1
ASGLAPRGAF
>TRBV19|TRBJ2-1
ASSIALGLVSNEQF
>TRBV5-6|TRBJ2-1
ASSRSGGASYNEQF
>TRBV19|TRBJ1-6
ASSMGTGTGGSPLH
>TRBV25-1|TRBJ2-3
ASSDETSGPTDTQY
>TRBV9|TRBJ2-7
ASSVGTGGSYEQY
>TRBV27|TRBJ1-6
ASSRDRGVPYNSPLH
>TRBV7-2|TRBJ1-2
ASSLRQGHGYT
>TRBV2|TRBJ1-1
ASIRDRAAEAF
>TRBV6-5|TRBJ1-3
ASSRETGGNTIY
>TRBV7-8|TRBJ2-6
ASSKGDSSFSGANVLT
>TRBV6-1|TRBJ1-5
ASRDTGNQPQH
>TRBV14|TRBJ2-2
ASSLTPGLSTPDPGELF
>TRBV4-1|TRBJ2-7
ASSQPGSYEQY
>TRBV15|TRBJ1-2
ATSREWVGLDSLSYT
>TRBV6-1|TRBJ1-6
ASSGHGSLGSPLH
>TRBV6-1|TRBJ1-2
ASSDGGYGYT
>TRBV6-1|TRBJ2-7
AGAREESYEQY
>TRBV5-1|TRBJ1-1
ASSTGQGDTEAF